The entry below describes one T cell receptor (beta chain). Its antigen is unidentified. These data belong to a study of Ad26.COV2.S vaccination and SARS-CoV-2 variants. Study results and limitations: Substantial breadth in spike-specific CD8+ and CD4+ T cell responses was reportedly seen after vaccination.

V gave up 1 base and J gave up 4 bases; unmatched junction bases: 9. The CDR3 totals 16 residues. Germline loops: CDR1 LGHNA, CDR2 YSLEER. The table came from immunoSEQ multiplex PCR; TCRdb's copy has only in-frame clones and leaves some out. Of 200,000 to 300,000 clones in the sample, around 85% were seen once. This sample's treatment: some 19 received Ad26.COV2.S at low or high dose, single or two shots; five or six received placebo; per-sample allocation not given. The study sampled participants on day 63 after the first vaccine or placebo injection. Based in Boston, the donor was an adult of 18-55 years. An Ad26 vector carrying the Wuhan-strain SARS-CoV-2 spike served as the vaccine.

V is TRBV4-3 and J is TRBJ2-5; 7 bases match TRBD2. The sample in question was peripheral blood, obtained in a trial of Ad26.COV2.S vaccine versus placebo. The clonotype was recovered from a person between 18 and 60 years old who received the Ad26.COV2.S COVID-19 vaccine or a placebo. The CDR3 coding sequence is TGCGCCAGCAGCCAAGTTTCTAGGGAGGGGAGAGAGACCCAGTACTTC. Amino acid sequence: CASSQVSREGRETQYF.